This T cell receptor beta chain stems from a study of control samples from healthy donors and cancer patients. Assay: immunoSEQ multiplex PCR; the TCRdb copy retains only in-frame clones and omits some. The table records 210,000 or so clones, about 91% of them present only once. This CDR3 spans 15 amino acids. With V trimmed by 2 bases and J by 0 bases, 2 bases remained unmatched. The germline gives CDR1 SGHAT, CDR2 FQNNGV. Sequencing input: blood. This rearrangement joins TRBV11-2 to TRBJ1-1; 8 positions agree with TRBD1. The clonotype originates from a man younger than 40 in good health. The CDR3 DNA sequence: TGTGCCAGCAGCTTACAGGGACAGGTGAACACTGAAGCTTTCTTT. It yields the protein CASSLQGQVNTEAFF.